This is a list of T cell receptor beta chains from one sample in a study of blood T cells in healthy people across ages. Using its own MiXCR run on the 5' RACE reads, TCRdb lists one record per CDR3 protein. This sample has around 1,500,000 distinct CDR3 sequences, with 28% found just once. The sample taken for sequencing was blood. These receptors all stem from a woman aged 25 to 39 in good health. Both conserved end residues are part of each CDR3. D genes are given only for firm matches.

d_call j_call v_call cdr3_aa
TRBD1 TRBJ2-7 TRBV20-1 CSARDRALSYEQYF
TRBD2 TRBJ2-1 TRBV3-1 CASSQEFNLAGVYNEQFF
TRBD2 . TRBV18 CASSPPYSGVETQYF
TRBD2 TRBJ2-3 TRBV6-6 CASRSSGLADTQYF
TRBD2 TRBJ2-1 TRBV4-3 CASSQDRPAGAYNGQFF
. TRBJ1-5 TRBV4-3 CASSRVVGSNQLQHF
. TRBJ2-1 TRBV12-3/TRBV12-4 CASSPPGVRGNEQFF
TRBD2 TRBJ2-3 TRBV10-3 CAISKRAGVSDTQYF
TRBD1 TRBJ2-5 TRBV6-5 CASSFSGTGKETQYF
TRBD2 TRBJ2-1 TRBV7-3 CASSSAVTSGGRNEQFF
. TRBJ1-1 TRBV20-1 CSSRGNLNTEAFF
TRBD2 TRBJ2-1 TRBV3-1 CASSQDGGGPYNGQFF
TRBD1 TRBJ1-2 TRBV10-3 CAGGQGENYGYTF
. TRBJ2-1 TRBV6-2/TRBV6-3 CASSPRPNNEQFF
TRBD2 TRBJ2-7 TRBV10-2 CASSAPGGPHEQYF
TRBD2 TRBJ2-1 TRBV7-7 CASSPGGGAVEQFF
. TRBJ2-5 TRBV20-1 CSALVSRGEETQYF
. TRBJ1-2 TRBV29-1 CSVREAPYYGYTF
TRBD2 TRBJ2-1 TRBV5-6 CASSSGLAGSRSYNEQFF
TRBD1 TRBJ2-3 TRBV12-3/TRBV12-4 CASSLAPGTGGRTDTQYF
. TRBJ2-5 TRBV10-3 CAISGAGPQETQYF
. TRBJ1-1 TRBV11-2 CASSLGIRTNTEAFF
. TRBJ2-3 TRBV5-1 CASSLSSGDTQYF
TRBD1 TRBJ2-4 TRBV3-1 CASSQAGQPLAKNIQYF
. TRBJ2-5 TRBV3-1 CASSLLGPNQETQYF
TRBD2 TRBJ2-5 TRBV7-7 CASSLLAGKQETRYF
TRBD2 . TRBV5-1 CASSDGGLAGYEQYF